This T cell receptor (beta chain) came from a study of PD-1 blockade in classical Hodgkin lymphoma. Measured with immunoSEQ multiplex PCR; TCRdb has only the in-frame clones, and not every one. The top ten clones hold more than 13% of a sample with approximately 9,000 clones, 80% to 90% of them seen once. Time point defined: newly diagnosed, previously untreated cHL patient sample. By magnetic negative selection, CD8+ T cells were isolated from the thawed PBMCs. The receptor was derived from a human donor with classical Hodgkin lymphoma. Sequenced: CD8+ T cells from blood.

The CDR3 protein is CASSFDFGELYQPQHF. DNA of the CDR3: TGTGCCAGCAGCTTCGACTTCGGTGAATTATATCAGCCCCAGCATTTT. V is TRBV7-8 and J is TRBJ1-5; D gene ambiguous. Trimming shortened V by 3 bases and J by 5 bases, and 17 bases separated the two germline ends. Germline V CDR1 and CDR2: SGHVS, FQNEAQ. This CDR3 region has 16 residues.